The rows below give T cell receptor beta chains drawn from one sample of a study of fetal regulatory T cell absence and autoimmunity. The repertoire was sequenced with immunoSEQ multiplex PCR; TCRdb's copy has only in-frame clones and lacks some. Altogether 95,000 to 100,000 clones are present, less than 80% being singletons, with the ten largest covering roughly 2%. The sequenced material came from pancreas tissue. Source of these receptors: a male donor with IPEX syndrome. Both conserved end residues are part of each CDR3. The D gene is left open where the match is weak. Not every row has a clone size; where given, it reads once, few, many or a size class.

size	D	J	V	DNA	CDR3
.	TRBD1	TRBJ2-3	TRBV11-3	TGTGCCAGCCTACGGACAGGGTCCACAGATACGCAGTATTTT	CASLRTGSTDTQYF
.	TRBD2	TRBJ2-7	TRBV27	TGTGCCAGCAGTCCTTCGACTAGCGTCCTCTACGAGCAGTACTTC	CASSPSTSVLYEQYF
.	.	TRBJ1-2	TRBV4-3	TGCGCCAGCAGCCAACTCGATCAGAGCGATCTCTATGGCTACACCTTC	CASSQLDQSDLYGYTF
few	.	TRBJ2-1	TRBV7-9	TGTGCCAGCAGCCCGGCCGCGGGGAGCCACTACAATGAGCAGTTCTTC	CASSPAAGSHYNEQFF
.	.	TRBJ2-7	TRBV10-3	TGTGCTAGCGGAGTAGCGCCCTCCTACGAGCAGTACTTC	CASGVAPSYEQYF
few	.	TRBJ2-3	TRBV21-1	TGTAGGTGGACAGATACGCAGTATTTT	CRWTDTQYF
.	.	TRBJ2-2	TRBV5-1	TGCGCCAGCAGCTTGGGATCCCTCACCGGGGAGCTGTTTTTT	CASSLGSLTGELFF
.	.	TRBJ1-5	TRBV7-2	TGTGCCAGCAGCTCAACGAGAAATCAGCCCCAGCATTTT	CASSSTRNQPQHF
.	TRBD2	TRBJ2-3	TRBV11-3	TGTGCCAGCAGCTTGCTTTCTAGCGGGTTGAGCACAGATACGCAGTATTTT	CASSLLSSGLSTDTQYF
.	.	TRBJ2-1	TRBV19	TGTGCCAGTTCCGGCCAGCGACGAATGGATGAGCAGTTCTTC	CASSGQRRMDEQFF
.	.	TRBJ2-7	TRBV13	TGTGCCAGCAGCTTAGGGAGGCCCTACGAGCAGTACTTC	CASSLGRPYEQYF
few	.	TRBJ1-2	TRBV30	TGTGCCTGGAGTGTAACAGGGTACGGCTACACCTTC	CAWSVTGYGYTF
.	.	TRBJ2-7	TRBV13	TGTGCCAGCAGCTTAAGCGACAGTCCTCCCTACGAGCAGTACTTC	CASSLSDSPPYEQYF
.	TRBD2	TRBJ2-7	TRBV4-2	TGTGCCAGCAGCCAAGACACTAGCGGGGGGGCGTCCTACGAGCAGTACTTC	CASSQDTSGGASYEQYF
.	.	TRBJ1-2	TRBV19	TGTGCCAGTAGGAGTAGTACCCGACCCGGACAATTTAACTATGGCTACACCTTC	CASRSSTRPGQFNYGYTF
.	.	TRBJ1-2	TRBV19	TGTGCCAGTAGTATCCGATTGACGGAGTATGGCTACACCTTC	CASSIRLTEYGYTF
.	.	TRBJ2-2	TRBV4-1	TGCGCCAGCAGCCAAGAGGGGCTGACCGGGGAGCTGTTTTTT	CASSQEGLTGELFF
.	TRBD1	TRBJ1-1	TRBV29-1	TGCAGCGCCAACCCGGGACAGGGCCTCGTCACTGAAGCTTTCTTT	CSANPGQGLVTEAFF
few	.	TRBJ1-2	TRBV2	TGTGCCAGCAGTGGGCATAACTATGGCTACACCTTC	CASSGHNYGYTF
once	TRBD1	TRBJ1-2	TRBV2	TGTGCCAGCAGTTACTCACGGGACAGGAGGGATGGCTACACCTTC	CASSYSRDRRDGYTF
.	TRBD1	TRBJ1-1	TRBV5-6	TGTGCCAGCAGGTTGACAGGGGGAGGCACTGAAGCTTTCTTT	CASRLTGGGTEAFF
.	TRBD2	TRBJ2-1	TRBV10-3	TGTGCCATCAGTGACCCCTTTAACCGACTAGCGGGGGTAAAGAGGACCTACAATGAGCAGTTCTTC	CAISDPFNRLAGVKRTYNEQFF
few	TRBD2	TRBJ2-1	TRBV4-1	TGCGCCAGCAGCCAACCAGGCGCGGGAGGTGGGAGAAATGAGCAGTTCTTC	CASSQPGAGGGRNEQFF
.	.	TRBJ1-4	TRBV6-6	TGTGCCAGCAGTGCCGGATGGGAGGGCGTTGAAAAACTGTTTTTT	CASSAGWEGVEKLFF
.	TRBD2	TRBJ2-7	TRBV7-6	TGTGCCAGCAGCTCGGGACTAGCGGGAATTTGGGAGCAGTACTTC	CASSSGLAGIWEQYF
.	TRBD2	TRBJ2-5	TRBV7-8	TGTGCCAGCAGCTTAGGGGGACTAGCGGGAATGGAGACCCAGTACTTC	CASSLGGLAGMETQYF
.	TRBD1	TRBJ2-3	TRBV6-5	TGTGCCAGGGGCGAGGGGGCTACGCAGTATTTT	CARGEGATQYF
.	TRBD2	TRBJ2-7	TRBV13	TGTGCCAGCAGCTTAGGGGCTAGCGGTTACGAGCAGTACTTC	CASSLGASGYEQYF
.	.	TRBJ2-5	TRBV30	TGTGCCTGGAACAGGGTCCGAGAGACCCAGTACTTC	CAWNRVRETQYF
.	TRBD2	TRBJ2-2	TRBV4-1	TGCGCCAGCAGGACCGGGGGGGCGAACACCGGGGAGCTGTTTTTT	CASRTGGANTGELFF
.	TRBD2	TRBJ2-1	TRBV2	TGTGCCAGCAGTGAGCCGACTAGCGGAAACAATGAGCAGTTCTTC	CASSEPTSGNNEQFF
.	.	TRBJ2-6	TRBV21-1	TGTGCCAGCAGCAATGGCAAAAAAAACTCTGGGGCCAACGTCCTGACTTTC	CASSNGKKNSGANVLTF
.	.	TRBJ1-1	TRBV27	TGTGCCAGCAGCCGAGGGCAGAGCCACACTGAAGCTTTCTTT	CASSRGQSHTEAFF
few	TRBD2	TRBJ2-7	TRBV7-2	TGTGCCAGCAGCTTATCACGGGGGGTCCCCTACGAGCAGTACTTC	CASSLSRGVPYEQYF
.	TRBD1	TRBJ1-2	TRBV2	TGTGCCATCGGGACAGGGTATGGCTACACCTTC	CAIGTGYGYTF
.	.	TRBJ2-5	TRBV5-1	TGCGCCAGCAGCTTTGACCAAGAGACCCAGTACTTC	CASSFDQETQYF
.	.	TRBJ1-2	TRBV6-5	TGTGCCAGTTCAGCCTCTGGGGCCTATGGCTACACCTTC	CASSASGAYGYTF
.	TRBD2	TRBJ2-1	TRBV18	TGTGCCAGCTCACCACGACTAGCGGGAGGCCTCTACAATGAGCAGTTCTTC	CASSPRLAGGLYNEQFF
.	.	TRBJ1-2	TRBV7-9	TGTGCCAGCAGCTTCCTGGCAGGGCCCTCCTATGGCTACACCTTC	CASSFLAGPSYGYTF
.	.	TRBJ2-5	TRBV5-5	TGTGCCAGCAGCTTGAGCAGCCAAGAGACCCAGTACTTC	CASSLSSQETQYF
.	TRBD1	TRBJ1-5	TRBV2	TGTGCCAGCAGTGCCAGGGGGCGTCAGCCCCAGCATTTT	CASSARGRQPQHF
.	TRBD1	TRBJ1-2	TRBV5-1	TGCGCCAGCAGCTTGGGGGACAGCTATGGCTACACCTTC	CASSLGDSYGYTF
.	.	TRBJ1-2	TRBV9	TGTGCCAGCAGCGTAGCCCCCTGGATCCTTTATGGCTACACCTTC	CASSVAPWILYGYTF
.	TRBD1	TRBJ2-7	TRBV18	TGTGCCAGCTCACCTCAGGCCAGGACAGGGGGCGAGCAGTACTTC	CASSPQARTGGEQYF
.	.	TRBJ1-1	TRBV10-1	TGCGCCAGCAGTGATGCGGGCGGGAACACTGAAGCTTTCTTT	CASSDAGGNTEAFF
.	.	TRBJ2-3	TRBV7-9	TGTGCCAGCAGCCGGGACAACACAGATACGCAGTATTTT	CASSRDNTDTQYF
few	.	TRBJ1-1	TRBV29-1	TGCAGCGCCTCAATGAACACTGAAGCTTTCTTT	CSASMNTEAFF
.	TRBD1	TRBJ1-4	TRBV5-4	TGTGCCAGCAGCCGACAGGGGGTAGGGGAAAAACTGTTTTTT	CASSRQGVGEKLFF
few	.	TRBJ1-2	TRBV19	TGTGCCAGTACGCCAGGGCGTGGCTACACCTTC	CASTPGRGYTF
.	.	TRBJ2-5	TRBV6-5	TGTGCCAGCAGTTCCCGGGACGGGGGACAAGAGACCCAGTACTTC	CASSSRDGGQETQYF
few	.	TRBJ2-7	TRBV5-1	TGCGCCAGCAGCTTTCACCGGGACTCGAGGATATACGAGCAGTACTTC	CASSFHRDSRIYEQYF
.	.	TRBJ1-1	TRBV10-1	TGCGCCAGCAGTGAGTACCAGGTTCTCACTGAAGCTTTCTTT	CASSEYQVLTEAFF
.	.	TRBJ2-3	TRBV30	TGTGCCTGGAATAGCGCCAGAAGAAGAGATACGCAGTATTTT	CAWNSARRRDTQYF